This record concerns one T cell receptor (beta chain) sequence. The sample originates from a study of CD8 T cells in Susac syndrome. The RNA input was roughly 0.45 to 1 ug, and it was reverse transcribed with random hexamers. TCRdb re-derived calls from the immunoSEQ multiplex PCR reads in MiXCR, one entry per CDR3 protein. The sample has a few hundred thousand distinct CDR3 sequences; approximately 94% are singletons. CDR1 is MNHEY and CDR2 is SMNVEV in the germline V gene (reference sequence). V dropped 3 bases and J dropped 7; count of bases not matched to a gene: 9. This CDR3 region has 15 residues.

The chain employs TRBV27 and TRBJ2-1, with 7 bases fitting TRBD1. This TCR came from a human donor with Susac syndrome. The sample comprised CD4+ T cells from PBMCs. CDR3 nucleotide sequence: TGTGCCAGCAGTTTCTTCCACCCGACAGGGAATGAGCAGTTCTTC. As protein: CASSFFHPTGNEQFF.